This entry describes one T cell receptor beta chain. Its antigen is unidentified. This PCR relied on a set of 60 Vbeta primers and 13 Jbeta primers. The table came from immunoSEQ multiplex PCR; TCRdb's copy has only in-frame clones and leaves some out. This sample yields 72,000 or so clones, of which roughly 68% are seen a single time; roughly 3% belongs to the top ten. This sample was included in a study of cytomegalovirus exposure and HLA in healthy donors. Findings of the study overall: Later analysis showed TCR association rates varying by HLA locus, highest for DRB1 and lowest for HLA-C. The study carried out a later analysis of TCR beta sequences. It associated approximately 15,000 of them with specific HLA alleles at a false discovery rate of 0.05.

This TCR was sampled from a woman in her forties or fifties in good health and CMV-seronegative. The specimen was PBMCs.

CDR3 amino acids: CASSEYVRGAFTEAFF. The CDR3 bases are TGTGCCAGCAGTGAATATGTCAGGGGGGCGTTCACTGAAGCTTTCTTT. J is TRBJ1-1 and V is TRBV25-1, with 7 bases that match TRBD1. Losses at the gene ends were 0 bases for V and 4 bases for J; bases not matched to a gene: 8. The CDR3 has 16 amino acids. Germline values: CDR1 MGHDK, CDR2 SYGVNS.